This T cell receptor beta chain was profiled in a study of T cell responses to AZD1222 COVID-19 vaccine. Regarding the study as a whole: Following two doses of AZD1222, Spike-specific TCR breadth and depth rose.

Assay used: immunoSEQ multiplex PCR; TCRdb lists only in-frame clones, some missing. In the table there are roughly 100,000 clones, 86% of which are singletons. Remarks on this clone: Antigen unknown.

Germline V gene lookup returns CDR1 SGHRS and CDR2 YFSETQ. The CDR3 is 14 residues long. Deletions cut 5 bases from V and 2 bases from J, with 13 bases between. The TCR was taken from an adult in good health. This chain links TRBV5-1 with TRBJ2-5, with D perhaps matching TRBD2 (6 bases). The sequenced sample was peripheral blood, obtained on day 0 of AZD1222 vaccination. This CDR3 is CASREPGVQETQYF. The CDR3 region has the DNA TGCGCCAGCAGGGAACCGGGGGTACAAGAGACCCAGTACTTC.